The 14 T cell receptor beta chains presented below share a single source sample, sequenced in a study of Graves' ophthalmopathy and Graves' hyperthyroidism. Researchers took RNA transcripts and amplified TCR beta CDR3 regions from them. First-round RT-PCR with HTBI primers preceded a second-round multiplex PCR. Via MiXCR, TCRdb re-called the multiplex PCR reads, giving one row per CDR3 protein. This table holds some 750,000 distinct CDR3 sequences, roughly two fifths found once. The source material was peripheral blood. All receptors derive from an adult man with Graves' ophthalmopathy.

The V call is TRBV7-2, the J call TRBJ2-2; D is uncertain. The CDR3 runs 13 residues. The germline gives CDR1 SGHTA, CDR2 FQGNSA. Trimming pared 5 bases from V and 8 bases from J, leaving 12 bases between. This CDR3 reads CASSQDKTGELFF. The CDR3 bases are TGTGCCAGCAGCCAAGATAAGACTGGGGAGCTGTTTTTT. The full variable domain, rest sourced from reference TRBV7-2 and TRBJ2-2, is GAGVSQSPSNKVTEKGKDVELRCDPISGHTALYWYRQSLGQGLEFLIYFQGNSAPDKSGLPSDRFSAERTGGSVSTLTIQRTQQEDSAVYLCASSQDKTGELFFGEGSRLTVL.

This chain uses TRBV25-1 with TRBJ1-2; 9 positions agree with TRBD1. Germline CDR1 and CDR2: MGHDK and SYGVNS. Germline trimming cut 5 bases from V and 7 bases from J; bases unmatched to any gene: 17. The CDR3 sequence is 17 residues long. The CDR3 is CASSLAITGGAVSGYTF. CDR3 sequence (DNA): TGTGCCAGCAGTCTCGCTATTACAGGGGGCGCGGTTTCTGGCTACACCTTC.

The chain uses TRBV10-3 and TRBJ1-2; no firm D call. Germline V lookup: CDR1 ENHRY, CDR2 SYGVKD. This CDR3 comprises 14 residues. V lost 10 bases and J lost 0, with 15 bases in between. The CDR3, as DNA: TGTGCCAGTAGTACCCAGGCAGCTAACTATGGCTACACCTTC. As protein: CASSTQAANYGYTF.

In regard to this clonotype: One base away lies a much larger clone, so this may be a sequencing read error. The V gene is TRBV20-1, the J gene TRBJ2-7, with 10 bases that match TRBD1. This CDR3 spans 14 amino acids. Germline assignment: CDR1 DFQATT and CDR2 SNEGSKA (reference sequence). The CDR3 region is CSASPGQGKYGQYF. The CDR3 bases are TGCAGTGCTAGCCCGGGACAGGGGAAATACGGGCAGTACTTC.

V is TRBV7-9 and J is TRBJ2-5; D remains unclear. The germline V gene encodes CDR1 SEHNR and CDR2 FQNEAQ (reference sequence). With 1 base removed from V and 3 bases from J, the gap between germline ends came to 6 bases. The CDR3 has 13 amino acids. The CDR3 here is CASSLVSEETQYF. CDR3 DNA sequence: TGTGCCAGCAGCTTAGTGTCAGAAGAGACCCAGTACTTC.

This clonotype was counted many times. The chain combines TRBV15 with TRBJ2-2, with D maybe TRBD1 (5 bases). V lost 4 bases to trimming and J lost 6 bases, with 18 bases between them. Germline CDR1 is LNHNV and CDR2 is YYDKDF (reference sequence). The CDR3 length is 16 residues. CDR3: CATSKVQGYRAGELFF. CDR3 nucleotide sequence: TGTGCCACCAGCAAAGTTCAGGGTTACCGGGCCGGGGAGCTGTTTTTT. The full variable domain, its missing parts supplied by reference TRBV15 and TRBJ2-2, is DAMVIQNPRYQVTQFGKPVTLSCSQTLNHNVMYWYQQKSSQAPKLLFHYYDKDFNNEADTPDNFQSRRPNTSFCFLDIRSPGLGDTAMYLCATSKVQGYRAGELFFGEGSRLTVL.

The V gene is TRBV25-1, the J gene TRBJ1-6; possible D gene TRBD1, 5 bases. This CDR3 is 17 amino acids long. CDR1 is MGHDK, CDR2 SYGVNS, per germline. V lost 5 bases to trimming and J lost 3 bases, with 17 bases between them. CDR3 DNA: TGTGCCAGCAGTCCGGGGGAAGGAAATCTCTATAATTCACCCCTCCACTTT. Protein sequence: CASSPGEGNLYNSPLHF.

The rearrangement uses TRBV25-1 and TRBJ1-2; D is unclear. The CDR3 consists of 13 residues. CDR1 MGHDK and CDR2 SYGVNS come from the germline V gene. Trimming took 6 bases from V and 4 from J, leaving 12 bases between them. The DNA of the CDR3 is TGTGCCAGCAGAGATCCGATCAGCTATGGCTACACCTTC. Residues: CASRDPISYGYTF.

This clonotype occurred many times. V gene TRBV7-2 combines with J gene TRBJ1-1, with D hard to call. V was cut by 5 bases and J by 1 base, with 8 bases left in between. Germline V gene data show CDR1 as SGHTA and CDR2 as FQGNSA. The length of the CDR3 is 13 residues. The CDR3 spells CASSPKANTEAFF. The CDR3 DNA reads TGTGCCAGCAGCCCAAAAGCGAACACTGAAGCTTTCTTT.

This clonotype was recorded at least ten times. The V gene is TRBV5-1, the J gene TRBJ2-5; D is unresolved. Per germline, CDR1 SGHRS and CDR2 YFSETQ. The CDR3 length is 14 residues. Trimming removed 3 bases at V and 5 bases at J, with 14 bases between. CDR3 DNA: TGCGCCAGCAGCTCGTTATTTGCTCAGGAGACCCAGTACTTC. Its translation is CASSSLFAQETQYF.

V gene TRBV19 combines with J gene TRBJ1-4, with 8 bases matching TRBD1. CDR1 and CDR2 from the germline V gene are LNHDA and SQIVND (reference sequence). Trimming cost V 3 bases and J 5 bases; bases outside gene matches: 5. There are 15 residues in the CDR3. For the CDR3, the DNA is TGTGCCAGTAGTATTACGGCAGGGGGCAATGAAAAACTGTTTTTT. Protein: CASSITAGGNEKLFF. Drawing the rest from reference TRBV19 and TRBJ1-4, the complete variable domain is DGGITQSPKYLFRKEGQNVTLSCEQNLNHDAMYWYRQDPGQGLRLIYYSQIVNDFQKGDIAEGYSVSREKKESFPLTVTSAQKNPTAFYLCASSITAGGNEKLFFGSGTQLSVL.

In this sample, this clonotype turned up many times. One junction end does not reproduce the germline sequence, and a read error may be involved. The chain couples TRBV10-3 to TRBJ2-5; D ambiguous. This CDR3 contains 13 residues. The germline gives CDR1 ENHRY, CDR2 SYGVKD. The CDR3 coding sequence is TGTGCCAGCAGTGAAGGTTCACCTGGGACCCAGTACTTC. Protein product: CASSEGSPGTQYF.

This clonotype was counted many times. The J gene is TRBJ1-6, the V gene TRBV20-1; 8 nucleotides match TRBD1. Per the germline V gene, CDR1 is DFQATT and CDR2 is SNEGSKA (reference sequence). The CDR3 sequence is 13 residues long. The ends lost 6 bases at V and 9 bases at J; junction bases unmatched: 7. The CDR3 nucleotides are TGCAGTGCCGACGGACAGGGATCTTCACCCCTCCACTTT. Translating gives CSADGQGSSPLHF.

The rearrangement joins TRBV6-5 to TRBJ2-3; D is perhaps TRBD1 (6 bases). Germline CDR1 MNHEY, CDR2 SVGAGI. This CDR3 is 15 amino acids long. V lost 2 bases and J lost 1, with 10 bases in between. Here the CDR3 DNA reads TGTGCCAGCAGTTACCGGGCAGGGGGCACAGATACGCAGTATTTT. Protein sequence: CASSYRAGGTDTQYF.